The text below deals with one T cell receptor (beta chain). Repertoires were generated with immunoSEQ multiplex PCR, while TCRdb's copy carries only in-frame clones and drops some. The table records some 70,000 clones, nearly 97% of them present only once. This entry belongs to a study of technical replicates of blood from several donors. This CDR3 is 14 amino acids long. Trimming took off 5 bases at V and 0 bases at J, with 11 bases between the two ends. Germline V lookup: CDR1 MDHEN, CDR2 SYDVKM. Sequencing was done on a sample of T cells isolated from PBMCs. This receptor was taken from a human donor in good health. The chain uses TRBV28 and TRBJ2-7, with a weak D call TRBD2 (6 bases). The CDR3 DNA reads as TGTGCCAGCAGTGGGCTGGGGGGCTCCTACGAGCAGTACTTC. Translating gives CASSGLGGSYEQYF.